The 21 T cell receptor beta chains below were found in one sample sequenced in a study of CD4+ T cells in melanoma. Using immunoSEQ multiplex PCR, the repertoire was profiled, and TCRdb retains in-frame clones only, with some absent. The repertoire holds around 55,000 clones, with 55% to 75% as singletons. Material: tumor tissue. The receptors originated from a human donor with melanoma.

V is TRBV19 and J is TRBJ1-2, with D tentatively TRBD1 (6 bases). This CDR3 has 15 residues. Germline V gives CDR1 LNHDA, CDR2 SQIVND (reference sequence). The V end was cut by 1 base, the J end by 2 bases, with 11 bases between. CDR3 loop: CASSIVQGHNYGYTF. The CDR3 DNA sequence: TGTGCCAGTAGTATAGTTCAGGGGCACAACTATGGCTACACCTTC. The full variable domain, its missing parts supplied by reference TRBV19 and TRBJ1-2, is DGGITQSPKYLFRKEGQNVTLSCEQNLNHDAMYWYRQDPGQGLRLIYYSQIVNDFQKGDIAEGYSVSREKKESFPLTVTSAQKNPTAFYLCASSIVQGHNYGYTFGSGTRLTVV.

The rearrangement uses TRBV5-6 and TRBJ2-2; D call uncertain. The V end was cut by 3 bases, the J end by 6 bases, with 18 bases between. The CDR3 consists of 16 residues. Germline-derived CDR1 and CDR2 are SGHDT and YYEEEE. CDR3 sequence reads: CASSSTEEMGSGELFF. The CDR3 DNA sequence: TGTGCCAGCAGCTCAACAGAGGAGATGGGATCCGGGGAGCTGTTTTTT. The whole variable domain, filled in from reference TRBV5-6 and TRBJ2-2, reads DAGVTQSPTHLIKTRGQQVTLRCSPKSGHDTVSWYQQALGQGPQFIFQYYEEEERQRGNFPDRFSGHQFPNYSSELNVNALLLGDSALYLCASSSTEEMGSGELFFGEGSRLTVL.

The chain couples TRBV15 to TRBJ2-3, with no clear D. Germline CDR1 LNHNV, CDR2 YYDKDF (reference sequence). Trimming shortened V by 3 bases and J by 1 base, and 8 bases separated the two germline ends. The CDR3 is 14 residues long. CDR3 sequence: CATSRGLGTDTQYF. The CDR3 DNA follows: TGTGCCACCAGCAGGGGTCTGGGCACAGATACGCAGTATTTT.

The V call is TRBV19, the J call TRBJ1-5, with D uncertain. The length of the CDR3 is 14 residues. Germline V gene lookup returns CDR1 LNHDA and CDR2 SQIVND (reference sequence). V lost 3 bases, J lost 0 bases, and 6 bases lay in between. The CDR3 is CASSIGYSNQPQHF. The CDR3 nucleotides are TGTGCCAGTAGTATCGGATATAGCAATCAGCCCCAGCATTTT.

The chain joins TRBV19 to TRBJ2-7, with D possibly TRBD2 on 5 matching bases. Germline CDR1 LNHDA, CDR2 SQIVND (reference sequence). CDR3 length equals 14 residues. V lost 6 bases, J lost 0 bases, and 12 bases lay in between. CDR3 residues: CASSVGGYSYEQYF. CDR3 sequence (DNA): TGTGCCAGTAGCGTCGGAGGATACTCCTACGAGCAGTACTTC.

The V and J genes are TRBV28 and TRBJ1-3, with no clear D. Germline CDR1 and CDR2: MDHEN and SYDVKM. There are 11 residues in the CDR3. V was pared by 5 bases and J by 6 bases, with 5 bases between. CDR3 protein: CASSRVNTIYF. CDR3 in DNA: TGTGCCAGCAGTCGGGTAAACACCATATATTTT.

The V gene is TRBV30, the J gene TRBJ2-7; D unresolved. The germline V and J ends were trimmed by 3 bases and 2 bases, with 5 bases remaining between them. Germline V gene data show CDR1 as GTSNPN and CDR2 as SVGIG (reference sequence). There are 11 residues in the CDR3. The CDR3 region is CAWRVAYEQYF. The DNA for the CDR3 is TGTGCCTGGAGAGTGGCCTACGAGCAGTACTTC.

This clone was seen once. V is TRBV4-2 and J is TRBJ1-1, with a tentative D call TRBD1 (6 bases). With 0 bases removed from V and 4 bases from J, the gap between germline ends came to 15 bases. The CDR3 contains 16 residues. CDR1 and CDR2 (germline): LGHNA, YNFKEQ. The DNA of the CDR3 is TGTGCCAGCAGCCAAGAGAAGGGGGGTGATATCACTGAAGCTTTCTTT. Protein sequence: CASSQEKGGDITEAFF.

This chain uses TRBV30 with TRBJ1-5; D is ambiguous. Germline V gene lookup returns CDR1 GTSNPN and CDR2 SVGIG (reference sequence). V lost 3 bases to trimming and J lost 4 bases, with 7 bases between them. This CDR3 is 12 amino acids long. The CDR3 region has the DNA TGTGCCTGGAGCCGAGGGAATCAGCCCCAGCATTTT. Translated, it gives CAWSRGNQPQHF. The entire variable domain, with the rest obtained from reference TRBV30 and TRBJ1-5, is as follows: SQTIHQWPATLVQPVGSPLSLECTVEGTSNPNLYWYRQAAGRGLQLLFYSVGIGQISSEVPQNLSASRPQDRQFILSSKKLLLSDSGFYLCAWSRGNQPQHFGDGTRLSIL.

This chain joins TRBV9 and TRBJ1-5; 10 nucleotides match TRBD1. Germline assignment: CDR1 SGDLS and CDR2 YYNGEE. The V segment lost 0 bases and the J segment 7 bases; nucleotides outside the gene matches: 4. CDR3 length equals 15 residues. CDR3 amino acids: CASSVGGTGAQPQHF. For the CDR3, the DNA is TGTGCCAGCAGCGTAGGGGGGACAGGGGCCCAGCCCCAGCATTTT.

This chain links TRBV7-2 with TRBJ1-4; 7 bases map to TRBD1. The CDR3 spans 16 residues. J lost 1 base, V lost 2 bases, and 4 bases had no gene match. The germline V gene encodes CDR1 SGHTA and CDR2 FQGNSA. CDR3 nucleotide sequence: TGTGCCAGCAGCTTACAGGGGGGGTTAACTAATGAAAAACTGTTTTTT. Its translation: CASSLQGGLTNEKLFF.

The V and J genes are TRBV30 and TRBJ2-7, with 10 bases that match TRBD1. The CDR3 length is 14 residues. Germline V lookup: CDR1 GTSNPN, CDR2 SVGIG (reference sequence). The V segment lost 4 bases and the J segment 7 bases; nucleotides outside the gene matches: 10. CDR3: CAWIARQGAGEQYF. CDR3 DNA: TGTGCCTGGATCGCCCGACAGGGGGCAGGGGAGCAGTACTTC.

This clone was detected only once. The chain carries TRBV6-1 and TRBJ1-1; D is ambiguous. V lost 5 bases and J lost 4, with 11 bases in between. The germline CDR1 and CDR2 sequences are MNHNS and SASEGT. The CDR3 runs 13 residues. The CDR3 sequence is CASSFQVRTEAFF. The CDR3 DNA reads as TGTGCCAGCAGTTTTCAGGTTCGCACTGAAGCTTTCTTT.

The chain is built from TRBV5-6 and TRBJ2-1; TRBD1 matches at 7 bases. Germline V lookup: CDR1 SGHDT, CDR2 YYEEEE. The junction had 6 bases not matched to a gene; V was cut back by 3 bases and J by 3 bases. The CDR3 length is 15 residues. CDR3 region: CASSSYRGIYNEQFF. DNA of the CDR3: TGTGCCAGCAGCTCTTACAGGGGAATCTACAATGAGCAGTTCTTC.

The chain links TRBV5-1 to TRBJ2-3; D is ambiguous. Between the trimmed V and J ends, which lost 6 bases and 0 bases, there was a span of 11 bases. Germline CDR1 and CDR2: SGHRS and YFSETQ. This CDR3 is 14 amino acids long. The DNA for the CDR3 is TGCGCCAGCACGGTAGTACCCAGCACAGATACGCAGTATTTT. As protein: CASTVVPSTDTQYF. Based on the CDR3 plus reference TRBV5-1 and TRBJ2-3, the full variable domain is KAGVTQTPRYLIKTRGQQVTLSCSPISGHRSVSWYQQTPGQGLQFLFEYFSETQRNKGNFPGRFSGRQFSNSRSEMNVSTLELGDSALYLCASTVVPSTDTQYFGPGTRLTVL.

This clone has only a few counts. The V and J genes are TRBV6-5 and TRBJ2-1; 7 bases map to TRBD1. Trimming removed 5 bases from V and 5 bases from J; junction bases left unmatched: 6. Germline values: CDR1 MNHEY, CDR2 SVGAGI. The CDR3 is made up of 14 amino acids. The CDR3 nucleotides are TGTGCCAGCAGTCTGGGACAGCTTGACAATGAGCAGTTCTTC. It translates to CASSLGQLDNEQFF.

The V and J genes are TRBV11-2 and TRBJ2-7; weak D call: TRBD2 (6 bases). Germline CDR1 reads SGHAT; CDR2 reads FQNNGV. There are 19 residues in the CDR3. Trimming left V 0 bases short and J 3 bases short, with 24 bases between. This CDR3 reads CASSLDKVGGGFSGYEQYF. DNA for the CDR3: TGTGCCAGCAGCTTAGACAAAGTGGGGGGAGGTTTCTCGGGCTACGAGCAGTACTTC.

This chain joins TRBV4-1 and TRBJ1-2, with 9 bases identical to TRBD1. This CDR3 spans 16 amino acids. V shed 1 base, J shed 0 bases, and the junction held 3 bases outside the gene matches. The V gene's germline CDR1 is MGHRA and CDR2 YSYEKL. The CDR3 loop reads CASSQVQGATNYGYTF. DNA of the CDR3: TGCGCCAGCAGCCAAGTACAGGGGGCAACTAACTATGGCTACACCTTC.

CDR3 nucleotides: TGTGCCAGCAGCGTAGTTGCTGAAACAGATACGCAGTATTTT. Its protein is CASSVVAETDTQYF. V is TRBV9 and J is TRBJ2-3, with no clear D. Germline V gene sequence: CDR1 SGDLS, CDR2 YYNGEE. The CDR3 is 14 amino acids. The V end was cut by 0 bases, the J end by 3 bases, with 8 bases between.

The rearrangement joins TRBV6-4 to TRBJ1-5, with TRBD1 identical over 9 bases. The germline V gene encodes CDR1 MRHNA and CDR2 SNTAGT. With V trimmed by 2 bases and J by 6 bases, 5 bases remained unmatched. CDR3 size: 15 residues. CDR3 in amino acids: CASSDEGQGIQPQHF. The CDR3 DNA follows: TGTGCCAGCAGTGACGAGGGACAGGGTATTCAGCCCCAGCATTTT.

V gene TRBV4-3 combines with J gene TRBJ1-5; 8 positions match TRBD1. This CDR3 comprises 16 residues. Germline values: CDR1 LGHNA, CDR2 YSLEER. The J segment lost 7 bases and the V segment lost 0 bases, leaving 8 bases of the junction unmatched. In DNA, the CDR3 is TGCGCCAGCAGCCAAGATGTGGGGACAGGAGGGCAGCCCCAGCATTTT. Protein sequence: CASSQDVGTGGQPQHF.